This entry features one T cell receptor beta chain sequence. Antigen: not known. The sample originates from a study of response to subunit inactivated influenza vaccine. The study's findings and limits: New T cells are recruited in small numbers by each seasonal influenza vaccination, according to the authors' suggestion.

V was shortened by 3 bases and J by 5 bases, with 23 bases between the two germline ends. Per the germline V gene, CDR1 is MNHGY and CDR2 is SVAAGI. There are 18 residues in the CDR3. TCRdb reanalysed the RT-PCR reads using MiXCR and keeps one entry per CDR3 protein. Among about 300,000 distinct CDR3 sequences listed, about 20% were seen once. The sequence was collected from a man aged 50 to 75 who received an inactivated influenza vaccine. This specimen was PBMCs from blood, taken about 20 months after vaccination. The chain couples TRBV6-9 to TRBJ2-1; D gene uncertain. The CDR3 sequence is CASSYLRNRRHGNNEQFF. CDR3 DNA: TGTGCCAGCAGTTACCTTCGAAACAGACGCCATGGAAACAATGAGCAGTTCTTC.